This T cell receptor (beta chain) was documented in a study of blood T cell repertoires in COVID-19. Study in general: From the United States, Italy and Spain came samples of acute and convalescent COVID-19. Sources were T cells, B-cell-depleted T cells, or PBMCs; the material itself was cDNA or gDNA.

This clone was observed a single time. As processed by the authors: By means of reference gene primer amplification, nucleated cell counts were estimated. Here immunoSEQ multiplex PCR was the method, and the copy in TCRdb shows in-frame clones only, minus some. V, J and clone size reflect that table, while D and trimming were determined from the DNA. Seen here are about 140,000 clones, over 75% observed once, and the top ten hold roughly 1.6%. The source material was peripheral blood. The TCR originated in a human donor in a cohort sampled during active COVID-19.

The CDR3 protein is CASSQEGAGEAFF. The CDR3 DNA sequence: TGTGCCAGCAGCCAAGAGGGGGCAGGTGAAGCTTTCTTT. V gene TRBV6-4 combines with J gene TRBJ1-1, with TRBD1 identical over 7 bases. CDR1 MRHNA and CDR2 SNTAGT come from the germline V gene. There are 13 residues in the CDR3. The V gene end was trimmed by 6 bases and the J gene end by 7 bases; junction bases not matched to a gene: 8.